What follows are 5 T cell receptor beta chains derived from one specimen sequenced in a study of lymphopenia after photon versus proton radiotherapy. The table came from immunoSEQ multiplex PCR; TCRdb's copy has only in-frame clones and leaves some out. The sample lists approximately 45,000 clones; about 85% were seen once. The sequences come from peripheral blood, collected from a patient treated with photon-based radiotherapy. These receptors were obtained from a middle-aged man with gastric cancer.

The chain combines TRBV5-4 with TRBJ2-1; D gene ambiguous. Germline V CDR1 and CDR2: SGHNT, YYREEE (reference sequence). The V end lost 0 bases, the J end lost 6 bases, and 13 bases lay between the germline ends. This CDR3 comprises 15 residues. The CDR3 nucleotides are TGTGCCAGCAGCTTGGGGGGTGTTCCCTCCAATGAGCAGTTCTTC. Residues: CASSLGGVPSNEQFF.

Written as DNA, the CDR3 is TGTGCCAGCAGTGAATGGGTAGAGAACACTGAAGCTTTCTTT. It yields the protein CASSEWVENTEAFF. V and J are TRBV2 and TRBJ1-1; D remains unclear. Trimming took off 2 bases at V and 1 base at J, with 8 bases between the two ends. CDR1 is SNHLY, CDR2 FYNNEI, per germline. This CDR3 has 14 residues.

This clone was observed a handful of times. The chain has TRBV7-3 and TRBJ1-1; TRBD1 matches at 11 bases. The junction had 3 bases not matched to a gene; V was cut back by 2 bases and J by 10 bases. The CDR3 spans 13 residues. CDR1 is SGHTA and CDR2 is FQGTGA in the germline V gene. Here the CDR3 reads CASSLGTGGRAFF. The CDR3 DNA sequence: TGTGCCAGCAGCTTAGGGACAGGGGGTCGAGCTTTCTTT.

This chain connects TRBV5-4 to TRBJ1-2, with a tentative D call TRBD1 (5 bases). The germline V gene encodes CDR1 SGHNT and CDR2 YYREEE (reference sequence). V was cut by 1 base and J by 4 bases, with 11 bases left in between. The CDR3 covers 14 residues. The CDR3 is CASSLRGSLYGYTF. For the CDR3, the DNA is TGTGCCAGCAGCTTGCGGGGGAGCCTCTATGGCTACACCTTC.

The rearrangement uses TRBV5-4 and TRBJ2-3; 7 bases map to TRBD1. The ends lost 4 bases at V and 0 bases at J; junction bases unmatched: 5. The germline CDR1 and CDR2 sequences are SGHNT and YYREEE (reference sequence). The CDR3 contains 15 residues. CDR3 amino acids: CASSAKGASTDTQYF. CDR3 sequence (DNA): TGTGCCAGCAGCGCCAAGGGGGCAAGCACAGATACGCAGTATTTT. The full variable domain, completed using reference TRBV5-4 and TRBJ2-3, is ETGVTQSPTHLIKTRGQQVTLRCSSQSGHNTVSWYQQALGQGPQFIFQYYREEENGRGNFPPRFSGLQFPNYSSELNVNALELDDSALYLCASSAKGASTDTQYFGPGTRLTVL.